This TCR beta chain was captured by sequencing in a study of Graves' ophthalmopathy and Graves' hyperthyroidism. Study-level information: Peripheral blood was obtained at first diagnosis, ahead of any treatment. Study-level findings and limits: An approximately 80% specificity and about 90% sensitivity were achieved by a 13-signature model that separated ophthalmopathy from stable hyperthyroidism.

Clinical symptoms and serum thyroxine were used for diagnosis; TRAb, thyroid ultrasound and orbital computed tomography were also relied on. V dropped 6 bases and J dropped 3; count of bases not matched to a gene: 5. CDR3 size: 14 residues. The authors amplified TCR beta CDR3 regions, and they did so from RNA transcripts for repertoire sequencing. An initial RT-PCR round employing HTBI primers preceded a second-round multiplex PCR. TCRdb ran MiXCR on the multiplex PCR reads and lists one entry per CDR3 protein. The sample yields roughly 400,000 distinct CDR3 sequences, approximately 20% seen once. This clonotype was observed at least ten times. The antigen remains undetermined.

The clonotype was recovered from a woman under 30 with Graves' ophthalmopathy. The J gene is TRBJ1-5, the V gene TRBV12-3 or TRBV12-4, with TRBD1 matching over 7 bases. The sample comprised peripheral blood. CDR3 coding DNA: TGTGCCAGCAGGCAACAGGGGCCCAATCAGCCCCAGCATTTT. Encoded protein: CASRQQGPNQPQHF.